This entry lists 25 T cell receptor beta chains sequenced from one sample in a study of CD8 T cells in Susac syndrome (dated by TCRdb to between 2018 and 2020). Receptor libraries were prepared by the immunoSEQ multiplex PCR assay. RNA was extracted with the RNeasy kit and about 0.5 to 1 ug was reverse transcribed using random hexamers. The public reads were reprocessed in TCRdb via fastp at Q25 and MiXCR, keeping in-frame beta chains. Records with the same CDR3 protein are collapsed into one entry carrying the most frequent genes and DNA. Across this sample there are roughly 60,000 distinct CDR3 sequences, with 85% to 95% seen only once. The ten largest account for roughly 0.2% of the sample. Sequenced input: CD8+ T cells from PBMCs. The source is a human donor in good health.

This chain links TRBV5-4 with TRBJ2-1; a weak D match, TRBD2 (6 bases). Germline V CDR1 and CDR2: SGHNT, YYREEE (reference sequence). Deletions cut 1 base from V and 2 bases from J, with 13 bases between. The CDR3 is 16 residues long. The CDR3 loop is CASSLLGLATYNEQFF. The CDR3 DNA reads as TGTGCCAGCAGCTTGCTGGGGCTAGCGACCTACAATGAGCAGTTCTTC.

This clonotype was observed a single time. This chain links TRBV19 with TRBJ1-1; TRBD1 is a possible D gene (6 bases). Trimming pared 11 bases from V and 3 bases from J, leaving 13 bases between. The CDR3 covers 12 residues. CDR1 is LNHDA, CDR2 SQIVND, per germline (reference sequence). The DNA of the CDR3 is TGTGCCCCCGGCCAGGGGCACACTGAAGCTTTCTTT. It translates to CAPGQGHTEAFF.

This chain links TRBV24-1 with TRBJ2-1; no definite D call. CDR3 length: 12 amino acids. CDR1 is KGHDR and CDR2 is SFDVKD in the germline V gene. Trimming removed 3 bases at V and 4 bases at J, with 3 bases between. The DNA of the CDR3 is TGTGCCACCAGTGATCTATACAATGAGCAGTTCTTC. Translated: CATSDLYNEQFF.

V gene TRBV7-8 combines with J gene TRBJ2-1; 8 positions agree with TRBD1. Germline CDR1 is SGHVS and CDR2 is FQNEAQ. The CDR3 extends over 13 amino acids. V lost 5 bases and J lost 12; bases outside the gene matches: 9. Here the CDR3 reads CASSVDRGMGQFF. The CDR3 DNA reads as TGTGCCAGCAGCGTTGACAGGGGAATGGGGCAGTTCTTC.

The gene calls are TRBV6-2 or TRBV6-3 and TRBJ1-5; 7 bases agree with TRBD1. V was pared by 0 bases and J by 6 bases, with 5 bases of the junction left unmatched. Germline V gene data show CDR1 as MNHEY and CDR2 as SVGEGT. This CDR3 region has 15 residues. As DNA, the CDR3 is TGTGCCAGCAGTTACTCGCCGACAGGGTCTCAGCCCCAGCATTTT. The encoded protein is CASSYSPTGSQPQHF.

This clonotype was observed a single time. The chain has TRBV9 and TRBJ2-1, with no clear D. In germline, CDR1 is SGDLS, CDR2 YYNGEE. Trimming left V 0 bases short and J 4 bases short, with 11 bases between. The CDR3 is 15 amino acids. The CDR3 DNA follows: TGTGCCAGCAGCGTAGGGCTTAAAGAGTACAATGAGCAGTTCTTC. Its protein is CASSVGLKEYNEQFF.

The chain combines TRBV7-9 with TRBJ2-5; 10 nucleotides match TRBD1. The CDR3 extends over 15 amino acids. Germline lookup yields CDR1 SEHNR and CDR2 FQNEAQ (reference sequence). V lost 4 bases and J lost 3; bases outside the gene matches: 5. The CDR3 protein is CASSSSGTGEETQYF. DNA for the CDR3: TGTGCCAGCAGCTCGTCCGGGACAGGGGAAGAGACCCAGTACTTC.

The genes are TRBV27 and TRBJ2-3; no definite D call. This CDR3 comprises 14 residues. Germline V gene data show CDR1 as MNHEY and CDR2 as SMNVEV (reference sequence). V lost 7 bases and J lost 4, with 15 bases in between. In DNA, the CDR3 is TGTGCCAGCATCGACCTCGAAAGGGCAGATACGCAGTATTTT. As protein: CASIDLERADTQYF.

The rearrangement joins TRBV13 to TRBJ2-7; 12 bases match TRBD1. CDR3 size: 20 residues. After removal of 4 bases from V and 1 base from J, the junction contained 17 bases not matched to a gene. The V gene's germline CDR1 is PRHDT and CDR2 FYEKMQ (reference sequence). The CDR3 region is CASSSTPGQGAWGPSYEQYF. The CDR3 coding sequence is TGTGCCAGCAGCTCCACACCGGGACAGGGGGCTTGGGGCCCTTCCTACGAGCAGTACTTC.

This chain joins TRBV12-3 or TRBV12-4 and TRBJ1-1; 7 bases map to TRBD1. The CDR3 sequence is 14 residues long. V lost 4 bases, J lost 0 bases, and 2 bases stayed unmatched. The CDR3 loop is CASSWTGMNTEAFF. DNA of the CDR3: TGTGCCAGCAGTTGGACAGGAATGAACACTGAAGCTTTCTTT.

The V call is TRBV4-3, the J call TRBJ2-7, with D hard to call. V was trimmed by 0 bases and J by 0 bases, leaving 9 bases between them. This CDR3 spans 15 amino acids. The germline V gene encodes CDR1 LGHNA and CDR2 YSLEER. CDR3 sequence (DNA): TGCGCCAGCAGCCAAGACCACAGCAGCTCCTACGAGCAGTACTTC. It encodes CASSQDHSSSYEQYF.

The rearrangement links TRBV5-6 to TRBJ1-5; a weak D match, TRBD1 (5 bases). Deletions cut 4 bases from V and 3 bases from J, with 11 bases between. CDR1 SGHDT and CDR2 YYEEEE come from the germline V gene. The CDR3 has 14 amino acids. CDR3 sequence: CASSASGYNQPQHF. The CDR3 region has the DNA TGTGCCAGCAGCGCCTCAGGGTACAATCAGCCCCAGCATTTT.

This chain connects TRBV7-9 to TRBJ2-1; TRBD1 or TRBD2 may be the D gene (5 bases each). Trimming shortened V by 1 base and J by 8 bases, and 18 bases separated the two germline ends. CDR1 and CDR2 from the germline V gene are SEHNR and FQNEAQ (reference sequence). The CDR3 spans 16 residues. The CDR3 nucleotides read TGTGCCAGCAGCTTAGGTGGGGGTCGCGGGTGGCATGAGCAGTTCTTC. Translation gives CASSLGGGRGWHEQFF.

The V and J genes are TRBV5-1 and TRBJ2-3, with D perhaps matching TRBD1 (5 bases). Trimming left V 0 bases short and J 0 bases short, with 8 bases between. Germline V gives CDR1 SGHRS, CDR2 YFSETQ. The CDR3 extends over 15 amino acids. This chain's CDR3 is CASSLGQISTDTQYF. In DNA, the CDR3 is TGCGCCAGCAGCTTGGGACAGATTAGCACAGATACGCAGTATTTT.

Concerning this clonotype itself: A junction end diverges from the germline sequence, so it may reflect a read error. The J gene is TRBJ2-3, the V gene TRBV20-1, with TRBD2 matching 8 bases. Germline lookup yields CDR1 DFQATT and CDR2 SNEGSKA (reference sequence). The CDR3 extends over 14 amino acids. The DNA of the CDR3 is TGCAGTGCTAGGGTTAGCGGGGAAGGGGATATGCAGTATTTT. Amino acid sequence: CSARVSGEGDMQYF.

This clonotype was counted a single time. The chain joins TRBV5-1 to TRBJ2-2; no definite D call. Looked up from germline, CDR1 is SGHRS and CDR2 is YFSETQ. Trimming shortened V by 3 bases and J by 1 base, and 7 bases separated the two germline ends. The CDR3 contains 14 residues. The DNA for the CDR3 is TGCGCCAGCAGCTGGACGGGGAACACCGGGGAGCTGTTTTTT. As protein: CASSWTGNTGELFF.

The chain uses TRBV20-1 and TRBJ2-7; tentative D call: TRBD2 (6 bases). Looked up from germline, CDR1 is DFQATT and CDR2 is SNEGSKA (reference sequence). V dropped 6 bases and J dropped 6 bases, with 18 bases sitting between them. This CDR3 has 13 residues. The CDR3 bases are TGCAGTGCGGCGGGGACCGACTCCCGCGAGCAGTACTTC. Amino acids: CSAAGTDSREQYF.

The chain uses TRBV7-6 and TRBJ1-1, with a tentative D call TRBD1 (6 bases). The germline V gene encodes CDR1 SGHVS and CDR2 FNYEAQ. This CDR3 spans 13 amino acids. Between the trimmed V and J ends, which lost 6 bases and 3 bases, there was a span of 11 bases. The CDR3 bases are TGTGCCAGCAGTGGGGGCGCGTACACTGAAGCTTTCTTT. Translation: CASSGGAYTEAFF.

This chain links TRBV12-5 with TRBJ2-7; no definite D call. The V gene lost 2 bases and the J gene lost 3 bases, with 8 bases spanning the gap. The CDR3 runs to 13 residues. CDR1 and CDR2 (germline): LGHNT, FRNRAP. CDR3 loop: CASGLTNYYEQYF. In DNA, the CDR3 is TGTGCTAGTGGTTTGACCAACTACTACGAGCAGTACTTC.

The chain carries TRBV7-6 and TRBJ1-5, with 8 bases identical to TRBD1. Germline V gene sequence: CDR1 SGHVS, CDR2 FNYEAQ. V shed 1 base, J shed 6 bases, and the junction held 5 bases outside the gene matches. There are 15 residues in the CDR3. As DNA, the CDR3 is TGTGCCAGCAGCTTAGACAGGGGGAAGGGTCAGCCCCAGCATTTT. Its translation is CASSLDRGKGQPQHF.

The rearrangement joins TRBV19 to TRBJ1-1; D not certain. The CDR3 covers 12 residues. The V and J ends lost 6 bases and 1 base respectively, with 6 bases between them. Germline V CDR1 and CDR2: LNHDA, SQIVND (reference sequence). CDR3 sequence (DNA): TGTGCCAGTAGATTCGGGAACACTGAAGCTTTCTTT. Translating gives CASRFGNTEAFF.

This clonotype showed up just once. The chain couples TRBV4-2 to TRBJ2-7; D unclear. V was shortened by 1 base and J by 12 bases, with 16 bases between the two germline ends. Looked up from germline, CDR1 is LGHNA and CDR2 is YNFKEQ. There are 13 residues in the CDR3. The CDR3 reads CASSQVGGPQAYF. The CDR3 DNA reads as TGTGCCAGCAGCCAAGTTGGCGGACCCCAGGCGTACTTC.

The CDR3 loop reads CASSERVSPLRKGEAFF. CDR3 coding DNA: TGTGCCAGCAGTGAGAGGGTAAGCCCGCTGAGGAAGGGTGAAGCTTTCTTT. The V gene is TRBV2, the J gene TRBJ1-1; D remains unclear. The CDR3 has 17 residues. Germline assignment: CDR1 SNHLY and CDR2 FYNNEI. V dropped 3 bases and J dropped 7 bases, with 24 bases sitting between them.

The V and J genes are TRBV7-9 and TRBJ2-5, with no clear D. CDR1 and CDR2 (germline): SEHNR, FQNEAQ (reference sequence). V lost 5 bases and J lost 1, with 20 bases in between. CDR3 length equals 17 residues. CDR3 region: CASSAEVWSELQETQYF. CDR3 sequence (DNA): TGTGCCAGCAGCGCCGAGGTTTGGTCAGAACTCCAAGAGACCCAGTACTTC.

This chain joins TRBV29-1 and TRBJ2-3; D uncertain. Germline V gene data show CDR1 as SQVTM and CDR2 as ANQGSEA. V lost 4 bases and J 5 bases, leaving 10 bases between the germline ends. The CDR3 totals 12 residues. CDR3 sequence reads: CSVVGIVDTQYF. DNA for the CDR3: TGCAGCGTTGTGGGGATCGTAGATACGCAGTATTTT.